This T cell receptor beta chain was observed in a study of blood T cells in healthy people across ages. Study details: Per every two T cells, about one barcoded beta molecule was captured by template switching.

There were at least 5 micrograms of total RNA extracted from every sample. The V end was cut by 4 bases, the J end by 5 bases, with 12 bases between. There are 15 residues in the CDR3. A J-beta primer mix and a sample-barcoded 5' primer were used in a second PCR of roughly 6 to 11 cycles. TCRdb recomputed calls from the 5' RACE reads with MiXCR, one row per CDR3 protein. Here the sample spans 850,000 or so distinct CDR3 sequences, around 30% being singletons. Study-wide findings and caveats: A greater number of naive CD4+ cells and higher diversity distinguished long-lived donors from aged donors.

On this clonotype itself: What it recognizes is unknown.

The sample comprised blood. This chain connects TRBV12-3 or TRBV12-4 to TRBJ1-6; unclear D gene. This receptor was identified in a woman of 80 years or more in good health. The CDR3 here is CASSWILGDNSPLHF. The CDR3 DNA sequence: TGTGCCAGCAGTTGGATTCTGGGAGATAATTCACCCCTCCACTTT.